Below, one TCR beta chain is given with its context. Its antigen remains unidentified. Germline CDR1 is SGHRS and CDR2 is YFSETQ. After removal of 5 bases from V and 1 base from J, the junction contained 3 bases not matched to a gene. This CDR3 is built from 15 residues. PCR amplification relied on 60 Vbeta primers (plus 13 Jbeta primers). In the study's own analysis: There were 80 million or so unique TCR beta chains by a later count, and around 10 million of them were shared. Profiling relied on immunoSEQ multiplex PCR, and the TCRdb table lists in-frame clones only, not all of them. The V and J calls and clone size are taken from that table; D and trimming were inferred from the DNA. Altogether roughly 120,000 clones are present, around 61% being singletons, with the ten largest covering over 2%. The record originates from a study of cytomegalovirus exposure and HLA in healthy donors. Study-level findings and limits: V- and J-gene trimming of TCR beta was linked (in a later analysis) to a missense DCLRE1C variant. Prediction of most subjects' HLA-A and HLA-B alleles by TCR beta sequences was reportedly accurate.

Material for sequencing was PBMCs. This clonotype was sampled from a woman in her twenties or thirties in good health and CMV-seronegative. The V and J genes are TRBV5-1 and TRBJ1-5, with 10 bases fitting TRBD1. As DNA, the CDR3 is TGCGCCAGCAGGCCGACAGGGGGCAGCAATCAGCCCCAGCATTTT. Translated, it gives CASRPTGGSNQPQHF. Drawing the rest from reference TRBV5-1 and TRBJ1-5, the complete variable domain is KAGVTQTPRYLIKTRGQQVTLSCSPISGHRSVSWYQQTPGQGLQFLFEYFSETQRNKGNFPGRFSGRQFSNSRSEMNVSTLELGDSALYLCASRPTGGSNQPQHFGDGTRLSIL.